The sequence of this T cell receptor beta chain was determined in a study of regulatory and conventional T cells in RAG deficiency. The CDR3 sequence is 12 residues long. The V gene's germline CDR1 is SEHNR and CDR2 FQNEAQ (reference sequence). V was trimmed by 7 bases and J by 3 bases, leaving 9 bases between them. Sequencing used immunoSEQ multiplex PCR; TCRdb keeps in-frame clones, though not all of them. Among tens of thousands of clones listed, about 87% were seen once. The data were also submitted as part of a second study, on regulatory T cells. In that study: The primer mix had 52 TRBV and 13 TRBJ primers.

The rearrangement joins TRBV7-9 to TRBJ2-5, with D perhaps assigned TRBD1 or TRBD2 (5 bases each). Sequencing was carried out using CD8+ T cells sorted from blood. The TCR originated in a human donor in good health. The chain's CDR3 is CASTGPKETQYF. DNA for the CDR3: TGTGCCAGCACGGGGCCCAAAGAGACCCAGTACTTC. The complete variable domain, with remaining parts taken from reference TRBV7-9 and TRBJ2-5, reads DTGVSQNPRHKITKRGQNVTFRCDPISEHNRLYWYRQTLGQGPEFLTYFQNEAQLEKSRLLSDRFSAERPKGSFSTLEIQRTEQGDSAMYLCASTGPKETQYFGPGTRLLVL.